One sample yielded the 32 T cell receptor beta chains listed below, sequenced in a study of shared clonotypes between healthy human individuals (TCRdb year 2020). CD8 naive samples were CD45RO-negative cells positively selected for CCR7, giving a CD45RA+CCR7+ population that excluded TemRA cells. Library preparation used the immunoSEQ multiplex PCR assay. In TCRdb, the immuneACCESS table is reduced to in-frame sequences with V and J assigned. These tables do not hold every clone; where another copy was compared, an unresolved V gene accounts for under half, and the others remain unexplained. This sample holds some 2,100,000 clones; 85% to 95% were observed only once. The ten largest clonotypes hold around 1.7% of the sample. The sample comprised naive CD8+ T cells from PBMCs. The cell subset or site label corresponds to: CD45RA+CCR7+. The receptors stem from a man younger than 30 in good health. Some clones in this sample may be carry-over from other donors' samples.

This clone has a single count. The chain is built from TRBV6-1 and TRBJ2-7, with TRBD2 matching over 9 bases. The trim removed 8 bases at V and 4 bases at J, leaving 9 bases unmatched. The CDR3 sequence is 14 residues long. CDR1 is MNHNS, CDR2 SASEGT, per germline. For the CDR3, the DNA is TGTGCCAGCCGGTCAATAGCGGGAGAGTACGAGCAGTACTTC. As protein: CASRSIAGEYEQYF.

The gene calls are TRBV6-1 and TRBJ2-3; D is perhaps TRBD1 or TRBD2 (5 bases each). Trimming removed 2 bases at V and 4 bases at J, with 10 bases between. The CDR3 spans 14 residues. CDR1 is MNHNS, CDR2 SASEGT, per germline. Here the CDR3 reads CASSELVGADTQYF. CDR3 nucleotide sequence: TGTGCCAGCAGTGAACTTGTGGGGGCAGATACGCAGTATTTT.

The chain's CDR3 is CASSPQTGGAWEQYF. DNA of the CDR3: TGTGCCAGCAGTCCCCAGACAGGGGGCGCGTGGGAGCAGTACTTC. The chain links TRBV27 to TRBJ2-7, with 10 nucleotides matching TRBD1. CDR3 length: 15 residues. Per the germline V gene, CDR1 is MNHEY and CDR2 is SMNVEV (reference sequence). The ends lost 5 bases at V and 7 bases at J; junction bases unmatched: 11.

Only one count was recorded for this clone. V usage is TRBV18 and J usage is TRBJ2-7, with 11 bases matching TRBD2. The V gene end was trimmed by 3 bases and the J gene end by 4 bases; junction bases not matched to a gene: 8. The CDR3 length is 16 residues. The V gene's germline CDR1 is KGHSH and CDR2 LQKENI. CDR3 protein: CASSPVSGRDRYEQYF. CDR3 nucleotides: TGTGCCAGCTCACCGGTTAGCGGGAGGGACCGTTACGAGCAGTACTTC.

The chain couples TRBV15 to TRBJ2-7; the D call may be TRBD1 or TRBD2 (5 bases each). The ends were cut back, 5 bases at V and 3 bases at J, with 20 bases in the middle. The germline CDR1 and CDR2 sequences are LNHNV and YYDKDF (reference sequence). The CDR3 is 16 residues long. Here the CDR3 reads CATSGDGGEPFYEQYF. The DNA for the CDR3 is TGTGCCACCAGCGGGGATGGGGGAGAACCCTTCTACGAGCAGTACTTC.

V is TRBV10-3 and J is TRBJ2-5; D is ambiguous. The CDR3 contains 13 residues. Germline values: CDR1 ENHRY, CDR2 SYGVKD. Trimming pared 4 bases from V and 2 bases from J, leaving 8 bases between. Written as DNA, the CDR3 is TGTGCCATCAGTGTGTACAGACAAGAGACCCAGTACTTC. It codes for CAISVYRQETQYF.

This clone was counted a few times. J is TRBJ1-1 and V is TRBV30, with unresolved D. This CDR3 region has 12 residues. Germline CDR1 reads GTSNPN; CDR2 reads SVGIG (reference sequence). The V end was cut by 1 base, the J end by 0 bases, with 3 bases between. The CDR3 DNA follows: TGTGCCTGGAGTGATATGAACACTGAAGCTTTCTTT. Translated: CAWSDMNTEAFF.

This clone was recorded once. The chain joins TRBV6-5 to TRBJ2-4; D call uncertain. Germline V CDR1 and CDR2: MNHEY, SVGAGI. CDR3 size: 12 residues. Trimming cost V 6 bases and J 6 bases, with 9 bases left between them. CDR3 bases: TGTGCCAGCAGCCTTAACGGAAACATTCAGTACTTC. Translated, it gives CASSLNGNIQYF.

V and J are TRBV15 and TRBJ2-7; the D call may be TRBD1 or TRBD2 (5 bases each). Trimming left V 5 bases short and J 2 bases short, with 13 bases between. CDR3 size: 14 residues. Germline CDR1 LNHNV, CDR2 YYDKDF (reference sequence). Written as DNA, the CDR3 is TGTGCCACCAGCCACAGGTCGAGGGCCTACGAGCAGTACTTC. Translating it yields CATSHRSRAYEQYF. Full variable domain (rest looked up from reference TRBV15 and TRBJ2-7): DAMVIQNPRYQVTQFGKPVTLSCSQTLNHNVMYWYQQKSSQAPKLLFHYYDKDFNNEADTPDNFQSRRPNTSFCFLDIRSPGLGDTAMYLCATSHRSRAYEQYFGPGTRLTVT.

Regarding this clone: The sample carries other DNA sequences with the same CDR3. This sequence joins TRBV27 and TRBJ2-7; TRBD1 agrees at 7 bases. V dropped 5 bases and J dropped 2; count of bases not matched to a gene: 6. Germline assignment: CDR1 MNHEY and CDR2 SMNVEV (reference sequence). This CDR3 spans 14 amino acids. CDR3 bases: TGTGCCAGCAGTCCAACGACAGGGACCTACGAGCAGTACTTC. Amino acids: CASSPTTGTYEQYF.

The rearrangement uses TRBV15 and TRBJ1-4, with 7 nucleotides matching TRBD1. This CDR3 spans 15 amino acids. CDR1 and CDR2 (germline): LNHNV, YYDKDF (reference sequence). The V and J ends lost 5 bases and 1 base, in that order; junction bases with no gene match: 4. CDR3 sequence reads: CATSPRQGTNEKLFF. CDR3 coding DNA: TGTGCCACCAGCCCCCGACAGGGAACTAATGAAAAACTGTTTTTT.

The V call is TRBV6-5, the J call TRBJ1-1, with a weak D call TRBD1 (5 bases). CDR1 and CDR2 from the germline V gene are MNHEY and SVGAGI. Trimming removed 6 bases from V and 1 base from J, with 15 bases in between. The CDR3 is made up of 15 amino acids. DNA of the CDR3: TGTGCCAGCAGCACCGGACAAGACCCGAACACTGAAGCTTTCTTT. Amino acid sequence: CASSTGQDPNTEAFF.

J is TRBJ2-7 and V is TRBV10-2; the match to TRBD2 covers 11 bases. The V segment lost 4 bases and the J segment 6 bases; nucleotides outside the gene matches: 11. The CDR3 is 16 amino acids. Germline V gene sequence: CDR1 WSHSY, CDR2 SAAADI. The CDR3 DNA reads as TGCGCCAGCAGTGTTGGGATTGGGACTAGCGGTTCCGAGCAGTACTTC. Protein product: CASSVGIGTSGSEQYF.

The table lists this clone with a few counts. The CDR3 is CSVTQGVGTEAFF. DNA for the CDR3: TGCAGCGTTACACAGGGCGTGGGGACTGAAGCTTTCTTT. The chain combines TRBV29-1 with TRBJ1-1; a possible D gene is TRBD1 (6 bases). The CDR3 contains 13 residues. The V end was cut by 5 bases, the J end by 5 bases, with 15 bases between. Germline loops: CDR1 SQVTM, CDR2 ANQGSEA.

CDR3 sequence reads: CASSSRTSGGTGELFF. The CDR3 coding sequence is TGTGCCAGCAGTTCCCGGACTAGCGGGGGCACCGGGGAGCTGTTTTTT. The chain uses TRBV11-3 and TRBJ2-2; TRBD2 aligns across 13 bases. Germline CDR1 SGHNT, CDR2 YENEEA. The CDR3 is 16 residues long. The J segment lost 4 bases and the V segment lost 6 bases, leaving 5 bases of the junction unmatched.

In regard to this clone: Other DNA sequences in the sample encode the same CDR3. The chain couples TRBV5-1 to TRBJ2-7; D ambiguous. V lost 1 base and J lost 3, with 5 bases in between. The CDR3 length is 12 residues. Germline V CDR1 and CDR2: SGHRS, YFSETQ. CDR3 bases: TGCGCCAGCAGCTTGCCCAACTACGAGCAGTACTTC. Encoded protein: CASSLPNYEQYF.

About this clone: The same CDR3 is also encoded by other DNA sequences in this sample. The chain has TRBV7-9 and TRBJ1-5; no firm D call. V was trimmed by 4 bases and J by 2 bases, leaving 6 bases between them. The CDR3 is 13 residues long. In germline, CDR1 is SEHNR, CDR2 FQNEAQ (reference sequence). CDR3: CASSSGGNQPQHF. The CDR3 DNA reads TGTGCCAGCAGCTCTGGGGGCAATCAGCCCCAGCATTTT.

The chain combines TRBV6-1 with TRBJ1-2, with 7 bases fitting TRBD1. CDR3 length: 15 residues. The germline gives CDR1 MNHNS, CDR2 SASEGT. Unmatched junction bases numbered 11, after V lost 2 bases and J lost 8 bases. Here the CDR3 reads CASSETTGALGGYTF. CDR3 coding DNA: TGTGCCAGCAGTGAAACAACAGGGGCCCTCGGGGGCTACACCTTC.

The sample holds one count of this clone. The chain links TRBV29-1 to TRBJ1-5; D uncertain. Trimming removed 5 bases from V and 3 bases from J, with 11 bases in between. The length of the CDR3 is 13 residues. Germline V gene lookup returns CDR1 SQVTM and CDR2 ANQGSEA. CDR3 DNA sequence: TGCAGCGTTCTCACCGGACTCAATCAGCCCCAGCATTTT. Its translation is CSVLTGLNQPQHF.

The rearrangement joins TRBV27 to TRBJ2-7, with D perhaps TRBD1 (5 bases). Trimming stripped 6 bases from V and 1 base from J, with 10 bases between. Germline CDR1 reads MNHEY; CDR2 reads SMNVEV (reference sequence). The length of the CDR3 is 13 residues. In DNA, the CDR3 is TGTGCCAGCAGGAACTCAGGGTCCTACGAGCAGTACTTC. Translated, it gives CASRNSGSYEQYF.

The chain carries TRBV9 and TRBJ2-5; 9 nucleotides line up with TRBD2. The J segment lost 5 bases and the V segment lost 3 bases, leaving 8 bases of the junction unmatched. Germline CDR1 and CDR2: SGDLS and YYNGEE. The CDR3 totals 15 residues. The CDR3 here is CASSASGNADETQYF. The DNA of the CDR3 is TGTGCCAGCAGCGCTAGCGGGAACGCTGATGAGACCCAGTACTTC.

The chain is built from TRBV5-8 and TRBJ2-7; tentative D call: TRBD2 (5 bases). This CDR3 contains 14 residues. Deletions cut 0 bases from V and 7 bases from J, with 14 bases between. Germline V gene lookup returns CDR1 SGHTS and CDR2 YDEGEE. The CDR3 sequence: CASSLVLAGGEQYF. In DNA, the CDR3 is TGTGCCAGCAGCTTGGTGCTGGCGGGTGGGGAGCAGTACTTC.

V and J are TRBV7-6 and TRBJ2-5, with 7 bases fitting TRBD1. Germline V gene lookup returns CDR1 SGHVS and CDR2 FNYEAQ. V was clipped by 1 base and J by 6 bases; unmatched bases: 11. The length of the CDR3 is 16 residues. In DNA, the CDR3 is TGTGCCAGCAGCTTAGATGTTAGACAGGGAGAGAAGACCCAGTACTTC. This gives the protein CASSLDVRQGEKTQYF.

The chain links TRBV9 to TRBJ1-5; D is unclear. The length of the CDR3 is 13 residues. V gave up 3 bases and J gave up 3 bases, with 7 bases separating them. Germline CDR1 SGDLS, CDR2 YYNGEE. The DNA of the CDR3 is TGTGCCAGCAGCGGACTCCCCAATCAGCCCCAGCATTTT. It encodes CASSGLPNQPQHF.

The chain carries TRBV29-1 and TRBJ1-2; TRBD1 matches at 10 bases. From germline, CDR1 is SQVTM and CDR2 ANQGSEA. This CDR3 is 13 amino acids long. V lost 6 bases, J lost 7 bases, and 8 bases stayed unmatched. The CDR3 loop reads CSVTGGEMFGYTF. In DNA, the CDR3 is TGCAGCGTGACAGGGGGCGAAATGTTTGGCTACACCTTC.

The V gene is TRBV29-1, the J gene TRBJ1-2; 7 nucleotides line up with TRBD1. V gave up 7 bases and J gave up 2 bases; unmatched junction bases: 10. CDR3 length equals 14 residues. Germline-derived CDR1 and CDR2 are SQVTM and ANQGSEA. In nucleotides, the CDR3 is TGCAGCGCCTACCCCCAACAGGGGAACTATGGCTACACCTTC. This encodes CSAYPQQGNYGYTF.

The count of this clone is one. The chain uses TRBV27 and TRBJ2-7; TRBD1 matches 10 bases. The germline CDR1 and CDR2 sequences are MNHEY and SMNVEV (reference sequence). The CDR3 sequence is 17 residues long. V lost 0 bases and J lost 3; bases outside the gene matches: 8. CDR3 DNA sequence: TGTGCCAGCAGTTTATCGCCCGGGACAGGGGTGTTCTACGAGCAGTACTTC. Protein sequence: CASSLSPGTGVFYEQYF.

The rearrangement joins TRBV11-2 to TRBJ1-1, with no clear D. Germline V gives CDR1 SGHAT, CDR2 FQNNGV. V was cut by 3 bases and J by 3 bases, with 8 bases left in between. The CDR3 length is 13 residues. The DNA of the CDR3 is TGTGCCAGCAGCTTTATGAGAGACACTGAAGCTTTCTTT. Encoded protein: CASSFMRDTEAFF.

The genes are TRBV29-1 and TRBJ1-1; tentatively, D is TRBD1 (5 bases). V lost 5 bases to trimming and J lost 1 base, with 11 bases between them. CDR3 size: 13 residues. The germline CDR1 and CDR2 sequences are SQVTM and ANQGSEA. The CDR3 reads CSVMGGPNTEAFF. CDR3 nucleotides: TGCAGCGTTATGGGGGGACCGAACACTGAAGCTTTCTTT.

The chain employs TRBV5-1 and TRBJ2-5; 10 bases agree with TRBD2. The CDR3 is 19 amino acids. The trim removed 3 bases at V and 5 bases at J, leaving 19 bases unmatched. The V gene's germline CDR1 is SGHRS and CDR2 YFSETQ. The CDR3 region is CASSSDWTSGLADRETQYF. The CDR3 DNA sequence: TGCGCCAGCAGCTCCGACTGGACTAGCGGTCTAGCCGACCGGGAGACCCAGTACTTC.

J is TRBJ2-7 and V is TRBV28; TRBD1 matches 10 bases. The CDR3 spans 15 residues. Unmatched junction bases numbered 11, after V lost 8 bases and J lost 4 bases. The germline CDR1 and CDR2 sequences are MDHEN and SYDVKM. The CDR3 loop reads CASGPRRDRGYEQYF. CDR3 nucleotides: TGTGCCAGCGGTCCTCGCCGGGACAGGGGATACGAGCAGTACTTC.

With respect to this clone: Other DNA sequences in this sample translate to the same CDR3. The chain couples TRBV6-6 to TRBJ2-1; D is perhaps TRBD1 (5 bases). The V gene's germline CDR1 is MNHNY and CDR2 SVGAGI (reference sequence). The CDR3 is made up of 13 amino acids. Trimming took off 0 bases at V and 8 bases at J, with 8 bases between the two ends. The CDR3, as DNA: TGTGCCAGCAGTTACTCTTGGGGCTATGAGCAGTTCTTC. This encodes CASSYSWGYEQFF.